Listed here are 20 T cell receptor beta chains from one sample, sequenced in a study of blood T cell repertoires in COVID-19. The repertoire was sequenced with immunoSEQ multiplex PCR; TCRdb's copy has only in-frame clones and lacks some. The sample has almost 200,000 clones; roughly 80% are singletons. Sequencing was done on a sample of peripheral blood. The receptor source for this set is a woman aged 40 to 55 with COVID-19, enrolled during active disease.

The chain carries TRBV10-3 and TRBJ1-5, with unresolved D. Per germline, CDR1 ENHRY and CDR2 SYGVKD. This CDR3 region has 13 residues. The V and J ends lost 4 bases and 6 bases respectively, with 10 bases between them. The CDR3 region has the DNA TGTGCCATCAGTGGCGGGGTGAGTCAGCCCCAGCATTTT. This translates into CAISGGVSQPQHF.

This clone was seen once. The chain is built from TRBV3-1 (or the pseudogene TRBV3-2) and TRBJ1-6; possible D gene TRBD1, 5 bases. Germline CDR1 LGHDT, CDR2 YNNKEL (reference sequence). The V end was cut by 4 bases, the J end by 6 bases, with 13 bases between. The length of the CDR3 is 15 residues. CDR3 in amino acids: CASSPPQGGNSPLHF. CDR3 nucleotide sequence: TGTGCCAGCAGCCCCCCGCAGGGAGGTAATTCACCCCTCCACTTT.

This clone was found a few times. The chain uses TRBV5-8 and TRBJ2-2; 8 bases align to TRBD2. This CDR3 spans 16 amino acids. Germline assignment: CDR1 SGHTS and CDR2 YDEGEE. Unmatched junction bases numbered 10, after V lost 4 bases and J lost 5 bases. The CDR3 spells CASSGTGTSGTGELFF. CDR3 coding DNA: TGTGCCAGCAGCGGGACCGGGACTAGTGGAACCGGGGAGCTGTTTTTT.

The chain employs TRBV7-2 and TRBJ2-7; D not resolved. The CDR3 is 12 amino acids. Germline V gene lookup returns CDR1 SGHTA and CDR2 FQGNSA. The V and J ends lost 4 bases and 0 bases respectively, with 4 bases between them. CDR3 in amino acids: CASSYSSYEQYF. CDR3 nucleotides: TGTGCCAGCAGCTACAGCTCCTACGAGCAGTACTTC.

This clone was detected a few times. The chain has TRBV6-1 and TRBJ1-5; 7 bases match TRBD1. CDR3 length: 16 amino acids. V lost 1 base, J lost 9 bases, and 12 bases stayed unmatched. Germline assignment: CDR1 MNHNS and CDR2 SASEGT. For the CDR3, the DNA is TGTGCCAGCAGTGAAGACACAGGGGTCGGGGCGAGGCCCCAGCATTTT. It is translated as CASSEDTGVGARPQHF.

V and J are TRBV7-8 and TRBJ1-4, with 9 positions matching TRBD1. The CDR3 is 17 residues long. Unmatched junction bases numbered 7, after V lost 5 bases and J lost 0 bases. From germline, CDR1 is SGHVS and CDR2 FQNEAQ. CDR3 DNA sequence: TGTGCCAGCAGCCCTGGGACAGGGTCCTCAACTAATGAAAAACTGTTTTTT. Amino acid sequence: CASSPGTGSSTNEKLFF.

The genes are TRBV19 and TRBJ2-1; TRBD2 matches 9 bases. V was clipped by 5 bases and J by 6 bases; unmatched bases: 2. The germline V gene encodes CDR1 LNHDA and CDR2 SQIVND (reference sequence). The CDR3 sequence is 13 residues long. This CDR3 is CASSPLAGNEQFF. The CDR3 DNA is TGTGCCAGTAGTCCACTAGCGGGCAATGAGCAGTTCTTC.

The chain is built from TRBV7-9 and TRBJ1-2; D not certain. Per germline, CDR1 SEHNR and CDR2 FQNEAQ (reference sequence). CDR3 size: 15 residues. The V end lost 1 base, the J end lost 3 bases, and 12 bases lay between the germline ends. CDR3 loop: CASSLVGGTDYGYTF. CDR3 nucleotides: TGTGCCAGCAGCTTAGTGGGAGGTACGGACTATGGCTACACCTTC.

The CDR3 nucleotides are TGTGCCAGCAGCCAATCGGGTCGTGTCGGGGAGCTGTTTTTT. Protein product: CASSQSGRVGELFF. J is TRBJ2-2 and V is TRBV3-1 (or the pseudogene TRBV3-2); D is ambiguous. Germline CDR1 is LGHDT and CDR2 is YNNKEL (reference sequence). The CDR3 covers 14 residues. The V end lost 2 bases, the J end lost 7 bases, and 11 bases lay between the germline ends.

This chain uses TRBV25-1 with TRBJ2-7; TRBD2 agrees at 7 bases. Trimming removed 1 base from V and 6 bases from J; junction bases left unmatched: 6. This CDR3 has 14 amino acids. CDR1 is MGHDK, CDR2 SYGVNS, per germline. The CDR3 DNA reads as TGTGCCAGCAGTGAATGGGAGGGGAGCGCCGAGCAGTACTTC. As protein: CASSEWEGSAEQYF.

CDR3 protein: CASSLDVGIYGYTF. DNA for the CDR3: TGTGCCAGCAGCTTAGATGTCGGGATCTATGGCTACACCTTC. The V call is TRBV11-2, the J call TRBJ1-2, with D hard to call. Looked up from germline, CDR1 is SGHAT and CDR2 is FQNNGV. The CDR3 loop spans 14 amino acids. The V end was cut by 0 bases, the J end by 4 bases, with 9 bases between.

V gene TRBV10-3 combines with J gene TRBJ1-4; no definite D call. The CDR3 extends over 14 amino acids. Trimming removed 4 bases from V and 5 bases from J, with 11 bases in between. The germline gives CDR1 ENHRY, CDR2 SYGVKD. This chain's CDR3 is CAISGTAPNEKLFF. In DNA, the CDR3 is TGTGCCATCAGTGGGACTGCCCCGAATGAAAAACTGTTTTTT.

The genes are TRBV27 and TRBJ2-7; 13 bases align to TRBD2. V lost 5 bases to trimming and J lost 6 bases; unmatched junction nucleotides: 7. The germline gives CDR1 MNHEY, CDR2 SMNVEV (reference sequence). The CDR3 has 15 residues. The DNA for the CDR3 is TGTGCCAGCAGTCCCACTAGCGGGAGGGCCGGCGAGCAGTACTTC. This encodes CASSPTSGRAGEQYF.

V gene TRBV27 combines with J gene TRBJ1-2; D perhaps matches TRBD1 (5 bases). Trimming shortened V by 2 bases and J by 6 bases, and 10 bases separated the two germline ends. From germline, CDR1 is MNHEY and CDR2 SMNVEV (reference sequence). The CDR3 has 13 amino acids. The DNA of the CDR3 is TGTGCCAGCAGTTTAGGGGGGGGAGATGGCTACACCTTC. Protein product: CASSLGGGDGYTF.

The chain uses TRBV10-3 and TRBJ1-3; possibly TRBD1 for D (5 bases). Trimming shortened V by 5 bases and J by 1 base, and 9 bases separated the two germline ends. Per germline, CDR1 ENHRY and CDR2 SYGVKD. The CDR3 covers 14 residues. This CDR3 is CAISHGGSGNTIYF. The CDR3 bases are TGTGCCATCAGTCACGGGGGGTCTGGAAACACCATATATTTT.

The genes are TRBV9 and TRBJ2-3, with 8 bases fitting TRBD1. This CDR3 comprises 15 residues. Per the germline V gene, CDR1 is SGDLS and CDR2 is YYNGEE. V lost 5 bases to trimming and J lost 2 bases; unmatched junction nucleotides: 7. CDR3 loop: CASSGQGWVTDTQYF. The DNA for the CDR3 is TGTGCCAGCAGTGGACAGGGTTGGGTCACAGATACGCAGTATTTT.

The V call is TRBV3-1 (or the pseudogene TRBV3-2), the J call TRBJ1-5; 7 nucleotides match TRBD1. CDR3 length: 15 amino acids. Germline CDR1 LGHDT, CDR2 YNNKEL (reference sequence). V shed 4 bases and J 5 bases; nucleotides not matched to a gene: 8. The CDR3 here is CASSPAGTAYQPQHF. The DNA for the CDR3 is TGTGCCAGCAGCCCAGCCGGGACAGCTTATCAGCCCCAGCATTTT.

In DNA form, the CDR3 reads TGTGTCAGAAGCTTCGGACTAGCGGGAGATACGCAGTATTTT. Its translation: CVRSFGLAGDTQYF. The V gene is TRBV7-5, the J gene TRBJ2-3; TRBD2 is the table's D call, not checked against the DNA. TRBV7-5 is given as a pseudogene. This CDR3 has 14 amino acids.

The chain links TRBV18 to TRBJ2-2, with 9 bases that match TRBD2. The V gene end was trimmed by 5 bases and the J gene end by 3 bases; junction bases not matched to a gene: 4. Per germline, CDR1 KGHSH and CDR2 LQKENI. The CDR3 spans 15 residues. The CDR3 DNA is TGTGCCAGCTCATCGCAGCGGGAGGACACCGGGGAGCTGTTTTTT. This sequence encodes CASSSQREDTGELFF.

CDR3 in DNA: TGCAGCGTAGAGGGAAGATACGAGCAGTACTTC. This codes for CSVEGRYEQYF. The V and J genes are TRBV29-1 and TRBJ2-7, with TRBD2 as a possible D gene (5 bases). V lost 6 bases and J lost 4, with 10 bases in between. The length of the CDR3 is 11 residues. Germline V gives CDR1 SQVTM, CDR2 ANQGSEA.